The rows below give T cell receptor beta chains drawn from one sample of a study of shared clonotypes between healthy human individuals. This table comes from immunoSEQ multiplex PCR, and its TCRdb copy is limited to in-frame clones, with some not included. This table has more than 2 million clones, around 96% appearing once. Specimen: naive CD8+ T cells sorted from blood. The receptors shown here come from a man younger than 35 in good health. The CDR3 runs from the conserved cysteine through the conserved F or W. The order of the fields is clone size, J gene, V gene, CDR3 length, D gene, CDR3 DNA, CDR3 protein. The D gene is left open where the match is weak. A row's size may be missing; if present it is once, few, many or a size class.

clone_size: NA; j_call: TRBJ2-7; v_call: TRBV5-1; cdr3_length: 14; d_call: TRBD1; cdr3_nt: TGCGCCAGCAGCTTGGGACAGGGGATGTACGAGCAGTACTTC; cdr3_aa: CASSLGQGMYEQYF
clone_size: NA; j_call: TRBJ2-2; v_call: TRBV28; cdr3_length: 16; d_call: NA; cdr3_nt: TGTGCCAGCAGTTTAACGGGGGGCCTGAACACCGGGGAGCTGTTTTTT; cdr3_aa: CASSLTGGLNTGELFF
clone_size: NA; j_call: TRBJ1-1; v_call: TRBV2; cdr3_length: 16; d_call: NA; cdr3_nt: TGTGCCAGCAGTGTTGACGGGGGGAAATTAAGCACTGAAGCTTTCTTT; cdr3_aa: CASSVDGGKLSTEAFF
clone_size: NA; j_call: TRBJ2-5; v_call: TRBV9; cdr3_length: 16; d_call: TRBD2; cdr3_nt: TGTGCCAGCAGCGGGACTAGCGGGGGCCCAGGGGAGACCCAGTACTTC; cdr3_aa: CASSGTSGGPGETQYF
clone_size: NA; j_call: TRBJ2-1; v_call: TRBV7-6; cdr3_length: 15; d_call: NA; cdr3_nt: TGTGCCAGCAGCTTAATGGAGGGCCAGGACAATGAGCAGTTCTTC; cdr3_aa: CASSLMEGQDNEQFF
clone_size: NA; j_call: TRBJ1-1; v_call: TRBV6-5; cdr3_length: 13; d_call: NA; cdr3_nt: TGTGCCAGCAGTTACACCGCGAACACTGAAGCTTTCTTT; cdr3_aa: CASSYTANTEAFF
clone_size: NA; j_call: TRBJ2-1; v_call: TRBV9; cdr3_length: 12; d_call: NA; cdr3_nt: TGTGCCAGCAGCGTAGGTTGGGATGAGCAGTTCTTC; cdr3_aa: CASSVGWDEQFF
clone_size: NA; j_call: TRBJ2-1; v_call: TRBV7-9; cdr3_length: 16; d_call: NA; cdr3_nt: TGTGCCAGCAGCTTATTGGGCGGGGCGGCGTGGGGTGAGCAGTTCTTC; cdr3_aa: CASSLLGGAAWGEQFF
clone_size: NA; j_call: TRBJ2-1; v_call: TRBV6-4; cdr3_length: 15; d_call: NA; cdr3_nt: TGTGCCAGCAGTGTAGTTTCCGCTTTTTACAATGAGCAGTTCTTC; cdr3_aa: CASSVVSAFYNEQFF
clone_size: NA; j_call: TRBJ1-1; v_call: TRBV19; cdr3_length: 15; d_call: NA; cdr3_nt: TGTGCCAGTAGTATAGCAGGAACGTTGAACACTGAAGCTTTCTTT; cdr3_aa: CASSIAGTLNTEAFF
clone_size: once; j_call: TRBJ2-3; v_call: TRBV27; cdr3_length: 15; d_call: NA; cdr3_nt: TGTGCCAGCAGTTTCATACTTGGAAGCTCAGATACGCAGTATTTT; cdr3_aa: CASSFILGSSDTQYF
clone_size: NA; j_call: TRBJ2-7; v_call: TRBV10-1; cdr3_length: 14; d_call: NA; cdr3_nt: TGCGCCAGCAGTCGGCAGGTGAACTCCTACGAGCAGTACTTC; cdr3_aa: CASSRQVNSYEQYF
clone_size: NA; j_call: TRBJ2-1; v_call: TRBV30; cdr3_length: 13; d_call: NA; cdr3_nt: TGTGCCTGGAGTCCCACAAGCTACAATGAGCAGTTCTTC; cdr3_aa: CAWSPTSYNEQFF
clone_size: few; j_call: TRBJ1-5; v_call: TRBV2; cdr3_length: 15; d_call: NA; cdr3_nt: TGTGCCAGCAATGTGGACGGGGGGAGCAATCAGCCCCAGCATTTT; cdr3_aa: CASNVDGGSNQPQHF
clone_size: NA; j_call: TRBJ2-7; v_call: TRBV9; cdr3_length: 14; d_call: NA; cdr3_nt: TGTGCCAGCAGCCGGACTGATATCCCCTACGAGCAGTACTTC; cdr3_aa: CASSRTDIPYEQYF
clone_size: NA; j_call: TRBJ2-7; v_call: TRBV4-1; cdr3_length: 13; d_call: NA; cdr3_nt: TGCGCCAGCAGCCAGCTCTCCAGCTACGAGCAGTACTTC; cdr3_aa: CASSQLSSYEQYF
clone_size: few; j_call: TRBJ1-5; v_call: TRBV9; cdr3_length: 15; d_call: NA; cdr3_nt: TGTGCCAGCAGCGTAGAGGGGGATAGCAATCAGCCCCAGCATTTT; cdr3_aa: CASSVEGDSNQPQHF
clone_size: NA; j_call: TRBJ2-3; v_call: TRBV27; cdr3_length: 12; d_call: NA; cdr3_nt: TGTGCCAGCAGTTCCTCGGCAGATACGCAGTATTTT; cdr3_aa: CASSSSADTQYF
clone_size: NA; j_call: TRBJ1-2; v_call: TRBV6-1; cdr3_length: 16; d_call: TRBD1; cdr3_nt: TGTGCCAGCAGTGCTCGCGGAGGAGGGGGCGACTATGGCTACACCTTC; cdr3_aa: CASSARGGGGDYGYTF
clone_size: NA; j_call: TRBJ1-6; v_call: TRBV5-6; cdr3_length: 15; d_call: NA; cdr3_nt: TGTGCCAGCAGTCCCGGACAAGCCGTGAATTCACCCCTCCACTTT; cdr3_aa: CASSPGQAVNSPLHF
clone_size: NA; j_call: TRBJ2-3; v_call: TRBV30; cdr3_length: 14; d_call: TRBD1; cdr3_nt: TGTGCCTGGAGTGTTGGGACAGACACAGATACGCAGTATTTT; cdr3_aa: CAWSVGTDTDTQYF
clone_size: NA; j_call: TRBJ2-7; v_call: TRBV7-8; cdr3_length: 13; d_call: NA; cdr3_nt: TGTGCCAGCAGCTCTGGACTTTACTACGAGCAGTACTTC; cdr3_aa: CASSSGLYYEQYF
clone_size: NA; j_call: TRBJ2-7; v_call: TRBV4-1; cdr3_length: 14; d_call: NA; cdr3_nt: TGCGCCAGCAGCCAAGCTCGATCCTCCTACGAGCAGTACTTC; cdr3_aa: CASSQARSSYEQYF
clone_size: NA; j_call: TRBJ1-1; v_call: TRBV2; cdr3_length: 12; d_call: NA; cdr3_nt: TGTGCCAGCGGTCCGGCGAACACTGAAGCTTTCTTT; cdr3_aa: CASGPANTEAFF
clone_size: once; j_call: TRBJ2-3; v_call: TRBV7-9; cdr3_length: 12; d_call: NA; cdr3_nt: TGTGCCAGCAGGGAAATGGTAGATACGCAGTATTTT; cdr3_aa: CASREMVDTQYF
clone_size: NA; j_call: TRBJ1-6; v_call: TRBV2; cdr3_length: 15; d_call: TRBD1; cdr3_nt: TGTGCCAGCAGCCCGGGACAGGGGTTCCGCTCACCCCTCCACTTT; cdr3_aa: CASSPGQGFRSPLHF
clone_size: NA; j_call: TRBJ2-7; v_call: TRBV6-5; cdr3_length: 14; d_call: NA; cdr3_nt: TGTGCCAGCAGTTACGGGGGCACGCCCTACGAGCAGTACTTC; cdr3_aa: CASSYGGTPYEQYF
clone_size: NA; j_call: TRBJ2-1; v_call: TRBV13; cdr3_length: 12; d_call: NA; cdr3_nt: TGTGCCAGCAGCACCCAGACGGGTGAGCAGTTCTTC; cdr3_aa: CASSTQTGEQFF
clone_size: NA; j_call: TRBJ2-1; v_call: TRBV5-4; cdr3_length: 13; d_call: NA; cdr3_nt: TGTGCCAGCAGCCTGCGCCCGGAGGGTGAGCAGTTCTTC; cdr3_aa: CASSLRPEGEQFF
clone_size: once; j_call: TRBJ1-2; v_call: TRBV30; cdr3_length: 14; d_call: NA; cdr3_nt: TGTGCCTGGAGTTTTTTGGGGGGATATCTCGGCTACACCTTC; cdr3_aa: CAWSFLGGYLGYTF
clone_size: NA; j_call: TRBJ2-1; v_call: TRBV7-6; cdr3_length: 16; d_call: NA; cdr3_nt: TGTGCCAGCAGCGCCTACCAGGATCAAAGGTACAATGAGCAGTTCTTC; cdr3_aa: CASSAYQDQRYNEQFF